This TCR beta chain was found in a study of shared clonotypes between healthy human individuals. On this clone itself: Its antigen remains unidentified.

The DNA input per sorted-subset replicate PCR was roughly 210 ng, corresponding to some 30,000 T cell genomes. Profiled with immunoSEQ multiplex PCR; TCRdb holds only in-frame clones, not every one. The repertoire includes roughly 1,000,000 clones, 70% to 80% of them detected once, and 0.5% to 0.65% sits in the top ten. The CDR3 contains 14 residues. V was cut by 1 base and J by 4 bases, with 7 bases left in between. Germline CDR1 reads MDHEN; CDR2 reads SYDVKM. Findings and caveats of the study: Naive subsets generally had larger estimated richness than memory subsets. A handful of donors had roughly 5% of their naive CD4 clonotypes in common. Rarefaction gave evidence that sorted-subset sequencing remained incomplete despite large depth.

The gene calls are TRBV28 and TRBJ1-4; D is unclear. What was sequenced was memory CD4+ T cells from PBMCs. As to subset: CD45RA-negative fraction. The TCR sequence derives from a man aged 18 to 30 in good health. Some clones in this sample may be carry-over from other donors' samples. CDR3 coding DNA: TGTGCCAGCAGTTTATTACAGTATAATGAAAAACTGTTTTTT. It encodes CASSLLQYNEKLFF.